These 7 T cell receptor beta chains share one sample of origin, sequenced in a study of T cell responses to AZD1222 COVID-19 vaccine. The repertoire was sequenced with immunoSEQ multiplex PCR; TCRdb's copy has only in-frame clones and lacks some. This table holds more than 95,000 clones, 88% found once. This specimen was peripheral blood, taken on day 0 of AZD1222 vaccination. The receptor source for this set is an adult in good health.

The chain uses TRBV10-3 and TRBJ1-5; D is unresolved. The CDR3 consists of 13 residues. V lost 4 bases and J lost 3, with 7 bases in between. CDR1 is ENHRY and CDR2 is SYGVKD in the germline V gene. CDR3 sequence (DNA): TGTGCCATCAGTGTGGGATACAATCAGCCCCAGCATTTT. It translates to CAISVGYNQPQHF.

The chain carries TRBV5-4 and TRBJ2-1; 7 nucleotides agree with TRBD2. Germline values: CDR1 SGHNT, CDR2 YYREEE (reference sequence). Trimming at V came to 4 bases and at J to 10 bases, leaving 14 bases not matched to a gene. CDR3 length: 15 amino acids. Here the CDR3 reads CASSPGLNNLYEQFF. CDR3 DNA sequence: TGTGCCAGCAGCCCGGGACTAAATAACCTATACGAGCAGTTCTTC.

This CDR3 reads CASSLDSQPFEAFF. CDR3 bases: TGTGCCAGCAGCTTGGACAGTCAACCCTTTGAAGCTTTCTTT. The chain couples TRBV5-4 to TRBJ1-1; D remains ambiguous. From germline, CDR1 is SGHNT and CDR2 YYREEE (reference sequence). The CDR3 loop spans 14 amino acids. V was pared by 0 bases and J by 7 bases, with 13 bases between.

The gene calls are TRBV7-9 and TRBJ2-6, with D unresolved. V shed 5 bases and J shed 0 bases, with 17 bases lying between them. This CDR3 spans 18 amino acids. Germline values: CDR1 SEHNR, CDR2 FQNEAQ (reference sequence). The CDR3, as DNA: TGTGCCAGCAGCGACCGCGGACGGCCGCACTCTGGGGCCAACGTCCTGACTTTC. This sequence encodes CASSDRGRPHSGANVLTF.

The chain recombines TRBV24-1 with TRBJ1-2, with unresolved D. Trimming shortened V by 0 bases and J by 2 bases, and 6 bases separated the two germline ends. Germline assignment: CDR1 KGHDR and CDR2 SFDVKD. The CDR3 runs 14 residues. CDR3 in amino acids: CATSDLSRNYGYTF. In nucleotides, the CDR3 is TGTGCCACCAGTGATTTGAGTAGAAACTATGGCTACACCTTC.

The chain has TRBV5-1 and TRBJ2-1; the D gene could be TRBD1 or TRBD2 (5 bases each). Trimming took off 5 bases at V and 0 bases at J, with 12 bases between the two ends. From germline, CDR1 is SGHRS and CDR2 YFSETQ. The CDR3 contains 15 residues. The CDR3 DNA is TGCGCCAGCAGATCCCCAGGGAGCTCCTACAATGAGCAGTTCTTC. Translating it yields CASRSPGSSYNEQFF.

In this sample, this clone turned up a few times. The rearrangement links TRBV27 to TRBJ2-1; 8 positions match TRBD1. CDR1 and CDR2 from the germline V gene are MNHEY and SMNVEV (reference sequence). CDR3 length: 15 amino acids. Losses at the gene ends were 4 bases for V and 4 bases for J; bases not matched to a gene: 6. CDR3 sequence (DNA): TGTGCCAGCAGTTCGTCCAGGGGGCGGTACAATGAGCAGTTCTTC. Translated: CASSSSRGRYNEQFF.